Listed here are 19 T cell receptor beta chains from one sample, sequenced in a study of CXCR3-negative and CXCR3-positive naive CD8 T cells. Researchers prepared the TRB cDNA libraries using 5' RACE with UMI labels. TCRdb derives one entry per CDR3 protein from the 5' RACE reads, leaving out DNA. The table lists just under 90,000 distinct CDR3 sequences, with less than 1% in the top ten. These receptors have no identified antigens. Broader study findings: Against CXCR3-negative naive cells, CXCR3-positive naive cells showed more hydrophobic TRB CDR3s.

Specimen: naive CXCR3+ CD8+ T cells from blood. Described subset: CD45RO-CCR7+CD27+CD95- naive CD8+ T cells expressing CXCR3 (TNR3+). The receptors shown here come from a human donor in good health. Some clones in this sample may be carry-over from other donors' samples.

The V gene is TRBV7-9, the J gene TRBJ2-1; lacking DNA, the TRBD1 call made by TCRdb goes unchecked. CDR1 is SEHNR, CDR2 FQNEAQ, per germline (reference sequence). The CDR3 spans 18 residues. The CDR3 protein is CASSLSRTELSSYNEQFF.

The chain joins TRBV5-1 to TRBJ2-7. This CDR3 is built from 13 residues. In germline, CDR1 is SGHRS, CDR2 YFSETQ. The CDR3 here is CASSLDDSYEQYF. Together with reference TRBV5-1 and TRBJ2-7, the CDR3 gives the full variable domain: KAGVTQTPRYLIKTRGQQVTLSCSPISGHRSVSWYQQTPGQGLQFLFEYFSETQRNKGNFPGRFSGRQFSNSRSEMNVSTLELGDSALYLCASSLDDSYEQYFGPGTRLTVT.

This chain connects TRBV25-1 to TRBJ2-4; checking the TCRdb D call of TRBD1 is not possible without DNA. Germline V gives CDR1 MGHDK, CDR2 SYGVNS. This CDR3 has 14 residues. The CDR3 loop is CASSEWEGGDIQYF.

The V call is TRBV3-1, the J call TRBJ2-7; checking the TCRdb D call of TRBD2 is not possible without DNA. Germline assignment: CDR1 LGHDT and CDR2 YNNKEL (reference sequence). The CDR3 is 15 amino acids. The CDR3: CASSPPGLEAREQYF.

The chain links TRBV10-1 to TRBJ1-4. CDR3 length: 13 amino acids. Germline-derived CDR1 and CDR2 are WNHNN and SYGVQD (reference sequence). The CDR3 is CATYYFWKEKLFF.

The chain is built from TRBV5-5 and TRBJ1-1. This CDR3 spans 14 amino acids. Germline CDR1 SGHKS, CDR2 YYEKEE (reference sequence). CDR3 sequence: CASSLKAFDTEAFF.

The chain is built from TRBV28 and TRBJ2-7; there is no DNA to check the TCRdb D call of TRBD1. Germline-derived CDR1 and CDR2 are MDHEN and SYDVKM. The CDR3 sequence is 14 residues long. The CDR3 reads CASSFSGYTYEQYF.

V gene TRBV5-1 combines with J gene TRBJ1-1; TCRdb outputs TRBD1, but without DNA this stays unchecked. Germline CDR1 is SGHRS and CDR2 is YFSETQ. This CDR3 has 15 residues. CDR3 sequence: CASSLGTVMNTEAFF.

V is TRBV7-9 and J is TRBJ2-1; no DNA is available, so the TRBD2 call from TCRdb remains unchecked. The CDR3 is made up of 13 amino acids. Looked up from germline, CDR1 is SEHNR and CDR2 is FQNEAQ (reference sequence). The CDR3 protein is CASSPPGTVEQFF.

The CDR3 loop is CASSLETGSEKLFF. V usage is TRBV12-3 or TRBV12-4 and J usage is TRBJ1-4; TCRdb selects TRBD1, and the lack of DNA leaves this call unchecked. This CDR3 has 14 amino acids.

CDR3 in amino acids: CASSFQAQETQYF. This chain connects TRBV7-7 to TRBJ2-5. There are 13 residues in the CDR3. Germline CDR1 is SSHAT and CDR2 is FNYEAQ (reference sequence).

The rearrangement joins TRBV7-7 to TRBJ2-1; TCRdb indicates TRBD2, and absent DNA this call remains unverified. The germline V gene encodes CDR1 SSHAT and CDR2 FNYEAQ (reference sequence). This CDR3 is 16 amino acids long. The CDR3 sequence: CASSLALLAGEAEHFF. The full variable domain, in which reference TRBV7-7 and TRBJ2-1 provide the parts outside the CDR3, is GAGVSQSPRYKVTKRGQDVTLRCDPISSHATLYWYQQALGQGPEFLTYFNYEAQPDKSGLPSDRFSAERPEGSISTLTIQRTEQRDSAMYRCASSLALLAGEAEHFFGPGTRLTVL.

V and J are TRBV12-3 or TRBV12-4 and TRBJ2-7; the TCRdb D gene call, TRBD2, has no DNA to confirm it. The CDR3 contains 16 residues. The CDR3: CASSFNPGTSHNEQFF.

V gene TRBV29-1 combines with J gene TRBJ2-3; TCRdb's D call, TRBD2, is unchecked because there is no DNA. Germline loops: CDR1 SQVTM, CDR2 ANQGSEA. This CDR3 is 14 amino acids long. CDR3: CSALRGGALDTQYF.

CDR3: CASSFRGRSSYEQYF. The V gene is TRBV28, the J gene TRBJ2-7; TCRdb gives TRBD2 as the D gene, but with no DNA this cannot be confirmed. The CDR3 length is 15 residues. Germline V CDR1 and CDR2: MDHEN, SYDVKM.

Here the CDR3 reads CATESLAYEQYF. This chain uses TRBV28 with TRBJ2-7; TCRdb's assignment of TRBD2 cannot be checked, as there is no DNA. CDR1 is MDHEN and CDR2 is SYDVKM in the germline V gene. This CDR3 comprises 12 residues.

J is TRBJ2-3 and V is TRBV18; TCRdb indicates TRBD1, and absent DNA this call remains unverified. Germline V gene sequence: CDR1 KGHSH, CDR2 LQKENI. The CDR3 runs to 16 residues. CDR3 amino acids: CASSSGTEPYTDTQYF.

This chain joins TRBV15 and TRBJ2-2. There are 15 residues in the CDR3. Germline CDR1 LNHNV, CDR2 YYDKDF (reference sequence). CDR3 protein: CATSTRERDTGELFF. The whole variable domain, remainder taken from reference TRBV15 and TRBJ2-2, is DAMVIQNPRYQVTQFGKPVTLSCSQTLNHNVMYWYQQKSSQAPKLLFHYYDKDFNNEADTPDNFQSRRPNTSFCFLDIRSPGLGDTAMYLCATSTRERDTGELFFGEGSRLTVL.

CDR3 residues: CASSPTGNYGYTF. V and J are TRBV12-3 or TRBV12-4 and TRBJ1-2; TCRdb designates TRBD1, a call that cannot be tested without DNA. The CDR3 spans 13 residues.